The sequence of this TCR beta chain was determined in a study of control samples from healthy donors and cancer patients. Sequencing used immunoSEQ multiplex PCR; TCRdb keeps in-frame clones, though not all of them. The sample lists approximately 230,000 clones; about 80% were seen once. The germline gives CDR1 MNHEY, CDR2 SVGAGI. CDR3 length: 16 residues. With 0 bases removed from V and 5 bases from J, the gap between germline ends came to 13 bases. The rearrangement joins TRBV6-5 to TRBJ1-4; D ambiguous. The clonotype was recovered from a woman aged 55-75 years with lung cancer. The specimen sequenced was PBMCs. The CDR3 loop is CASSYSGVGRNEKLFF. The DNA for the CDR3 is TGTGCCAGCAGTTACTCTGGGGTGGGTCGGAATGAAAAACTGTTTTTT.